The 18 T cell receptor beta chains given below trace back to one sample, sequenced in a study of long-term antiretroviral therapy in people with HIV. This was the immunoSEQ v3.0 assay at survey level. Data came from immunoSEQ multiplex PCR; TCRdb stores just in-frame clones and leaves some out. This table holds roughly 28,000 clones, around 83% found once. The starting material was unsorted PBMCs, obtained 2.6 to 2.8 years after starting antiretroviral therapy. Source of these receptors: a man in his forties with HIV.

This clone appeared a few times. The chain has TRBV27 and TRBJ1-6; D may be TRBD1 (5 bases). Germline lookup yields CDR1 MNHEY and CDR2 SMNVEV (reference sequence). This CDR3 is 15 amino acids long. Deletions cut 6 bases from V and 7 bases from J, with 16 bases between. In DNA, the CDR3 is TGTGCCAGCAGCTCCTCCGGGACGGCGAATTCACCCCTCCACTTT. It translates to CASSSSGTANSPLHF.

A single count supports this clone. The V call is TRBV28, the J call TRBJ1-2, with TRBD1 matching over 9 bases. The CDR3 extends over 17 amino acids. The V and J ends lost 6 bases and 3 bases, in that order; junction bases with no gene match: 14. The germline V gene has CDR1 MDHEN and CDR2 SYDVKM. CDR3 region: CASRFQVKDRGDYGYTF. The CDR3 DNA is TGTGCCAGCAGATTCCAGGTGAAGGACAGGGGCGACTATGGCTACACCTTC.

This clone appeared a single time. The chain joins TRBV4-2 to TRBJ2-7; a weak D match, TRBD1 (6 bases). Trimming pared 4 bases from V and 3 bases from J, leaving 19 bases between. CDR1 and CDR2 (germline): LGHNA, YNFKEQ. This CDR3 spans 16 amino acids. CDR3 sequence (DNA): TGTGCCAGCAGCCCTCGTGCCGCAGGGGACCTCTACGAGCAGTACTTC. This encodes CASSPRAAGDLYEQYF.

CDR3 loop: CASSDGGEPYNEQFF. The CDR3 DNA is TGTGCCAGCAGTGACGGCGGGGAACCCTACAATGAGCAGTTCTTC. The chain employs TRBV6-4 and TRBJ2-1, with TRBD2 as a possible D gene (6 bases). From germline, CDR1 is MRHNA and CDR2 SNTAGT. The CDR3 is 15 amino acids. V shed 2 bases and J shed 2 bases, with 10 bases lying between them.

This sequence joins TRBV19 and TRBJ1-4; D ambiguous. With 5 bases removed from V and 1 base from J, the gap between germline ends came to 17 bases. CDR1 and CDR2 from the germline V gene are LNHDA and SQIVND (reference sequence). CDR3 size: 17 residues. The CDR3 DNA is TGTGCCAGTAGTGCGCAGGCCGGCGGAGTAACTAATGAAAAACTGTTTTTT. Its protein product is CASSAQAGGVTNEKLFF.

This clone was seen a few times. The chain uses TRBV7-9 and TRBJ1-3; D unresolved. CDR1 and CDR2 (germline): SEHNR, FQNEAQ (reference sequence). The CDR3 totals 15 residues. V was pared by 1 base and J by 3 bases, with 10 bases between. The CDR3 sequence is CASSLEAAVGNTIYF. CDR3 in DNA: TGTGCCAGCAGCTTAGAGGCGGCAGTTGGAAACACCATATATTTT.

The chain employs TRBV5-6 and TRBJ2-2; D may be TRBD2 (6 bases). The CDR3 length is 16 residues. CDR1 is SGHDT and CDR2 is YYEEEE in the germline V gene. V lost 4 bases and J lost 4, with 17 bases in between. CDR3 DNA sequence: TGTGCCAGCAGCAGGGTGCAGGGAGGCCCCACCGGGGAGCTGTTTTTT. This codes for CASSRVQGGPTGELFF.

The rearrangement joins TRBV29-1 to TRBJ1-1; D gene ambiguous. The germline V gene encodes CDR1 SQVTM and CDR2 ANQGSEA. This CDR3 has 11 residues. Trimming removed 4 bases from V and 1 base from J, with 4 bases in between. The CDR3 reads CSVVRNTEAFF. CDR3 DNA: TGCAGCGTTGTCCGGAACACTGAAGCTTTCTTT.

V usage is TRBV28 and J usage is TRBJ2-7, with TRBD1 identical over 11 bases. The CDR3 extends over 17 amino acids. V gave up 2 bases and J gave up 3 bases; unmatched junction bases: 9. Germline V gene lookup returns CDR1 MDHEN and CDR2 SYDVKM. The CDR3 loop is CASSLHTGGTGGYEQYF. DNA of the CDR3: TGTGCCAGCAGTTTACACACCGGCGGGACAGGGGGCTACGAGCAGTACTTC.

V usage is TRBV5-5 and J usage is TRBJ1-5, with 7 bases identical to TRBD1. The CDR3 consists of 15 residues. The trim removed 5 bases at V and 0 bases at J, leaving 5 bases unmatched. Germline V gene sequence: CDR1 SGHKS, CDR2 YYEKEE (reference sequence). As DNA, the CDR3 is TGTGCCAGCAGGCCGACAGGGATTAGCAATCAGCCCCAGCATTTT. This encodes CASRPTGISNQPQHF.

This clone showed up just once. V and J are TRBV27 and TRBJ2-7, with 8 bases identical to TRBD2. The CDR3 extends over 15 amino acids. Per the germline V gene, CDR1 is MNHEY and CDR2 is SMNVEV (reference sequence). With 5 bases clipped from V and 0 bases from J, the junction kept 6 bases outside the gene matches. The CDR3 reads CASSPLAGSSYEQYF. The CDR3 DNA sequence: TGTGCCAGCAGTCCCTTAGCGGGGAGCTCCTACGAGCAGTACTTC.

CDR3 sequence reads: CASSPLGASGDTQYF. In DNA, the CDR3 is TGTGCCAGCAGCCCCCTCGGAGCTAGCGGAGATACGCAGTATTTT. The gene calls are TRBV6-1 and TRBJ2-3, with 7 positions matching TRBD2. J lost 5 bases, V lost 6 bases, and 11 bases had no gene match. Germline-derived CDR1 and CDR2 are MNHNS and SASEGT. There are 15 residues in the CDR3.

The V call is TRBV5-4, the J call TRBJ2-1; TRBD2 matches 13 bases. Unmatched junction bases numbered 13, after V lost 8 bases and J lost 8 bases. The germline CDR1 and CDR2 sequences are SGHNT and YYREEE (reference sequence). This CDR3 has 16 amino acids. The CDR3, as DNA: TGTGCCAGTAAGACTTGGACTAGCGGGAGCTCTGATGAGCAGTTCTTC. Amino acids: CASKTWTSGSSDEQFF.

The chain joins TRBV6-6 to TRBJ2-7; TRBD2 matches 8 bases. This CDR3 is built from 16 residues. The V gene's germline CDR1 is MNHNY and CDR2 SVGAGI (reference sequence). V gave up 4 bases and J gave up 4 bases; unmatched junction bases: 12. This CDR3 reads CASSSSVASGWYEQYF. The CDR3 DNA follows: TGTGCCAGCAGTTCGTCCGTGGCTAGCGGGTGGTACGAGCAGTACTTC.

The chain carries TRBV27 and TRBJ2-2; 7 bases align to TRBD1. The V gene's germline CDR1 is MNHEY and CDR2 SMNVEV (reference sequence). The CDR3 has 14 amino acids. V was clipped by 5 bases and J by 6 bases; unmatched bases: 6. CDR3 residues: CASSPGTAAGELFF. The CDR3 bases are TGTGCCAGCAGTCCCGGGACAGCCGCCGGGGAGCTGTTTTTT.

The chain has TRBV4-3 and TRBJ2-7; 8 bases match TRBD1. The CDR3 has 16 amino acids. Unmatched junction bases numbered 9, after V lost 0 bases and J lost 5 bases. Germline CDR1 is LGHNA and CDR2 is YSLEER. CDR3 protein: CASSQDLRQGFDEQYF. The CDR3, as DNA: TGCGCCAGCAGCCAAGATTTGAGACAGGGGTTCGACGAGCAGTACTTC.

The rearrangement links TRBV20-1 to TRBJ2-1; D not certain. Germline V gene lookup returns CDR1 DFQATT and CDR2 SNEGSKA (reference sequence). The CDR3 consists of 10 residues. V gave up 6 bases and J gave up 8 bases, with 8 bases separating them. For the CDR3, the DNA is TGCAGTGCACGACGGGATGAGCAGTTCTTC. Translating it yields CSARRDEQFF.

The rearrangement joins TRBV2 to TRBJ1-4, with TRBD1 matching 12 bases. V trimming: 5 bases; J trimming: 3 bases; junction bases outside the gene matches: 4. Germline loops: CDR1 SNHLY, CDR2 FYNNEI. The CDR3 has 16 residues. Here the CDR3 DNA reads TGTGCCAGCAGTACCGGGACAGGGGGCTCTAATGAAAAACTGTTTTTT. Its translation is CASSTGTGGSNEKLFF.